These 3 T cell receptor beta chains originate from one sample sequenced in a study of control samples from healthy donors and cancer patients. The method was immunoSEQ multiplex PCR; TCRdb's version includes in-frame clones alone and lacks a portion of them. The data contain about 150,000 clones, under 95% of them singletons. The sequencing sample was made of blood. All receptors derive from a man between 18 and 35 years old in good health.

The chain links TRBV3-1 (or the pseudogene TRBV3-2) to TRBJ1-3; 7 nucleotides match TRBD1. The ends lost 5 bases at V and 0 bases at J; junction bases unmatched: 16. Germline-derived CDR1 and CDR2 are LGHDT and YNNKEL (reference sequence). This CDR3 is 19 amino acids long. The CDR3 is CASSTHLAAGGDSGNTIYF. CDR3 in DNA: TGTGCCAGCAGCACGCACCTTGCGGCAGGGGGGGACTCTGGAAACACCATATATTTT.

The gene calls are TRBV21-1 and TRBJ2-7. TRBV21-1 is designated a pseudogene. The CDR3 runs 15 residues. This CDR3 is CASSKSPLDSYEQYF. The CDR3 DNA reads as TGTGCCAGCAGCAAATCCCCGCTGGACTCCTACGAGCAGTACTTC.

The chain joins TRBV19 to TRBJ1-5, with D perhaps TRBD1 (6 bases). The CDR3 is 15 residues long. Germline V gene data show CDR1 as LNHDA and CDR2 as SQIVND (reference sequence). V gave up 3 bases and J gave up 2 bases, with 11 bases separating them. This chain's CDR3 is CASSIYPGGNQPQHF. For the CDR3, the DNA is TGTGCCAGTAGTATTTATCCAGGGGGCAATCAGCCCCAGCATTTT.